This TCR beta chain was observed in a study of blood T cell repertoires in COVID-19. As for the study in general: Acute and convalescent COVID-19 specimens originated in the United States, Italy and Spain. PBMCs, B-cell-depleted T cells, or T cells provided the cDNA or gDNA that made up the material.

Profiling relied on immunoSEQ multiplex PCR, and the TCRdb table lists in-frame clones only, not all of them. The sample yields hundreds of thousands of clones, approximately 83% seen once. The CDR3 loop spans 14 amino acids. The V and J ends lost 3 bases and 6 bases, in that order; junction bases with no gene match: 5. The V gene's germline CDR1 is MNHEY and CDR2 SVGAGI. The TCR originated in an older man with acute or convalescent COVID-19. This rearrangement joins TRBV6-5 to TRBJ2-7; 10 bases line up with TRBD2. The sequenced material came from peripheral blood. The CDR3 region has the DNA TGTGCCAGCAGTTATGAAGCGGGAGGGAGCGAGCAGTACTTC. Protein: CASSYEAGGSEQYF.